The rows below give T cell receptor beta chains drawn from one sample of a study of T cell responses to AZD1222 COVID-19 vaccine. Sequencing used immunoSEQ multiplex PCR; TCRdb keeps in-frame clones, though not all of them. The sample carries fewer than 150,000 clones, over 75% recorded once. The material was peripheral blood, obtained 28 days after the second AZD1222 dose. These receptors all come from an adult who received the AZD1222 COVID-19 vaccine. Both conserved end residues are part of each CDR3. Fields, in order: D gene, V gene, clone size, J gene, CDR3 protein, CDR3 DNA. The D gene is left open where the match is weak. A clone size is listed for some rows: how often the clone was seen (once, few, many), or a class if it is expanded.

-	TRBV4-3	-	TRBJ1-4	CASSQEWGIEKLFF	TGCGCCAGCAGCCAAGAGTGGGGGATTGAAAAACTGTTTTTT
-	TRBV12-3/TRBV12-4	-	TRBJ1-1	CASSLVIDTEAFF	TGTGCCAGCAGTTTAGTCATAGACACTGAAGCTTTCTTT
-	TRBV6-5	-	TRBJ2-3	CASIRDGGTDTQYF	TGTGCCAGCATCCGGGACGGTGGCACAGATACGCAGTATTTT
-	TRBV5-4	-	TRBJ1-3	CASSLPTDGNTIYF	TGTGCCAGCAGCCTGCCGACGGACGGAAACACCATATATTTT
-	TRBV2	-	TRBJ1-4	CASSREATNEKLFF	TGTGCCAGCAGCAGAGAGGCAACTAATGAAAAACTGTTTTTT
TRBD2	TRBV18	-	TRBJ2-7	CASSGEYEQYF	TGTGCGTCTAGCGGGGAGTACGAGCAGTACTTC
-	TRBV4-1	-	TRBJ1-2	CASSSAAGEYGYTF	TGCGCCAGCAGCTCAGCAGCAGGGGAGTATGGCTACACCTTC
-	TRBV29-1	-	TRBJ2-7	CSVVVRPKPYEQYF	TGCAGCGTTGTGGTGCGACCCAAGCCCTACGAGCAGTACTTC
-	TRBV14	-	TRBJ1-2	CASSQDRAYGYTF	TGTGCCAGCAGCCAAGATCGGGCCTATGGCTACACCTTC
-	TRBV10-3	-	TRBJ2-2	CAISIGPGNTGELFF	TGTGCCATCAGTATTGGTCCAGGGAACACCGGGGAGCTGTTTTTT
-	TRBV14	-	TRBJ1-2	CASSQEFRVGGYTF	TGTGCCAGCAGCCAGGAGTTCAGGGTGGGCGGCTACACCTTC
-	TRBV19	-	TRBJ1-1	CASNKRANTEAFF	TGTGCCAGTAATAAAAGGGCAAACACTGAAGCTTTCTTT
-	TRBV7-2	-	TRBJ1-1	CASSSQMNTEAFF	TGTGCCAGCAGCTCGCAAATGAACACTGAAGCTTTCTTT
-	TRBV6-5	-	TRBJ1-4	CPGRRCTNEKLFF	TGTCCCGGGCGAAGGTGCACTAATGAAAAACTGTTTTTT
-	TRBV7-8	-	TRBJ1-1	CASSLGGASPIVAFF	TGTGCCAGCAGCTTAGGGGGGGCTAGCCCAATTGTAGCTTTCTTT
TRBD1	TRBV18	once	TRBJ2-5	CASSPGTGGQETQYF	TGTGCCAGCTCACCAGGGACAGGGGGTCAAGAGACCCAGTACTTC
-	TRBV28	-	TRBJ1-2	CASSFPSNYGYTF	TGTGCCAGCAGTTTTCCTTCCAACTATGGCTACACCTTC
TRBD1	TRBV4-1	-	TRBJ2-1	CASSQGQPLYNEQFF	TGCGCCAGCAGCCAGGGACAGCCTCTCTACAATGAGCAGTTCTTC
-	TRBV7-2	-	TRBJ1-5	CASSFRAVLNQPQHF	TGTGCCAGCAGCTTTAGAGCAGTCCTCAATCAGCCCCAGCATTTT
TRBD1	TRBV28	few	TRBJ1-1	CASRRGGSEAFF	TGTGCCAGCAGGAGAGGGGGCTCGGAAGCTTTCTTT
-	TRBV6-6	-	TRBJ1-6	CASSYQPGQNSPLHF	TGTGCCAGCAGCTATCAGCCAGGACAGAATTCACCCCTCCACTTT
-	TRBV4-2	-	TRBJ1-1	CASSQSADAEAFF	TGTGCCAGCAGCCAATCAGCGGACGCTGAAGCTTTCTTT
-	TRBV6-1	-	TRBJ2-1	CASSEWNPSSYNEQFF	TGTGCCAGCAGTGAATGGAATCCTAGCTCCTACAATGAGCAGTTCTTC
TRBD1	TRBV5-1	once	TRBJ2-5	CASSSNTGGRETQYF	TGCGCCAGCAGCTCTAACACAGGGGGCCGGGAGACCCAGTACTTC
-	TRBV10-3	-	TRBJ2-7	CASLRGAYEQYF	TGTGCTTCGTTGAGGGGGGCCTACGAGCAGTACTTC
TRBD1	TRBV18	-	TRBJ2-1	CASSLSTGGENEQFF	TGTGCCAGCTCACTCTCGACAGGGGGCGAGAATGAGCAGTTCTTC
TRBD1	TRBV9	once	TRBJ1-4	CASSTGGQPREKLFF	TGTGCCAGCAGCACGGGGGGACAGCCTAGGGAAAAACTGTTTTTT
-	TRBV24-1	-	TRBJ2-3	CATSDTGTSTDTQYF	TGTGCCACCAGTGATACCGGGACAAGCACAGATACGCAGTATTTT
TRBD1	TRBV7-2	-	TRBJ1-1	CASSPGTANTEAFF	TGTGCCAGCAGCCCTGGGACAGCGAACACTGAAGCTTTCTTT
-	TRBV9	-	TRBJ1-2	CASSSQGREGYTF	TGTGCCAGCAGCTCACAGGGAAGGGAAGGCTACACCTTC
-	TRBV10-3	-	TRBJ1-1	CAIKRDLDTEAFF	TGTGCCATCAAAAGGGACCTAGACACTGAAGCTTTCTTT
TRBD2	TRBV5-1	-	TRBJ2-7	CASSFGLAGASYEQYF	TGCGCCAGCAGTTTTGGACTAGCGGGGGCCTCCTACGAGCAGTACTTC
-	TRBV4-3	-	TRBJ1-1	CASSPGASSGTEAFF	TGCGCCAGCAGCCCCGGGGCCTCAAGCGGCACTGAAGCTTTCTTT
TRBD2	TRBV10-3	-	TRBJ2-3	CAISYTGTSGGGTDTQYF	TGTGCCATCAGTTATACCGGGACTAGCGGGGGAGGCACAGATACGCAGTATTTT
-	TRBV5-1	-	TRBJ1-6	CASSLESGAYSPLHF	TGCGCCAGCAGCTTGGAGTCGGGGGCCTATTCACCCCTCCACTTT
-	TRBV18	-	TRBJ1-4	CASSPQGGEKLFF	TGTGCCAGCTCACCACAGGGTGGGGAAAAACTGTTTTTT
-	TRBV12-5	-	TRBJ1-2	CASGLGEVEGDGYTF	TGTGCTAGTGGTTTGGGCGAAGTAGAAGGGGATGGCTACACCTTC
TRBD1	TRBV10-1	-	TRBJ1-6	CASRGDRNNSPLHF	TGCGCCAGCAGAGGGGACAGAAATAATTCACCCCTCCACTTT
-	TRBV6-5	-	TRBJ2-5	CASSYSSSSVGETQYF	TGTGCCAGCAGTTACTCGTCATCATCGGTGGGGGAGACCCAGTACTTC
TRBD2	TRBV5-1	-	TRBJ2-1	CASSLGLAGLNEQFF	TGCGCCAGCAGCTTGGGACTAGCGGGATTAAATGAGCAGTTCTTC
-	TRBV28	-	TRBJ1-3	CASYSGNSGNTIYF	TGTGCCTCCTACTCGGGTAACTCTGGAAACACCATATATTTT
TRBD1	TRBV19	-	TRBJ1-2	CASTSGEGGLYGYTF	TGTGCCAGTACCTCAGGGGAAGGGGGCCTCTATGGCTACACCTTC
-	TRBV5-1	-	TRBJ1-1	CASSLGHQVGTEAFF	TGCGCCAGCAGCCTGGGACATCAGGTGGGCACTGAAGCTTTCTTT
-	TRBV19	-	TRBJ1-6	CASSIDKNSPLHF	TGTGCCAGTAGTATTGATAAGAATTCACCCCTCCACTTT
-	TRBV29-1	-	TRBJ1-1	CSLAGPMNTEAFF	TGCAGCTTGGCCGGGCCCATGAACACTGAAGCTTTCTTT
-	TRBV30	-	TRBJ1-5	CAWSAAGHDYQPQHF	TGTGCCTGGAGTGCCGCCGGACACGATTATCAGCCCCAGCATTTT
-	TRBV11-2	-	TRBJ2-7	CASSLGGLAVSYEQYF	TGTGCCAGCAGCTTAGGGGGGCTAGCGGTCTCCTACGAGCAGTACTTC
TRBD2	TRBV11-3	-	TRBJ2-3	CASSLVAGGTDTQYF	TGTGCCAGCAGCTTAGTGGCGGGGGGCACAGATACGCAGTATTTT